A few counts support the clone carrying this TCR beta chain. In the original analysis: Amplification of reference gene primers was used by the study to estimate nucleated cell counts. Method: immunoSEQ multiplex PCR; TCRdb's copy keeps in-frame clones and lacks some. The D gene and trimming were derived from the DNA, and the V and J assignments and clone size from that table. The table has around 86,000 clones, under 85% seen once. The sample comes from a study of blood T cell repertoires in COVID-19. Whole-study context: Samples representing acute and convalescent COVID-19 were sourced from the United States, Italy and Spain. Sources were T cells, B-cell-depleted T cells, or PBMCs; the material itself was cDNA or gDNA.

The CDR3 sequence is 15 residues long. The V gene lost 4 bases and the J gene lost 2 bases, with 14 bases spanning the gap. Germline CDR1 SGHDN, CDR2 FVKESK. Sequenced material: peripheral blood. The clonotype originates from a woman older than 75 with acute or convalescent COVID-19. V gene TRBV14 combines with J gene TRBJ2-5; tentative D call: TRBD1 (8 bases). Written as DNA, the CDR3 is TGTGCCAGCAGCCGGTTACAGGGGGGGCAAGAGACCCAGTACTTC. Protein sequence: CASSRLQGGQETQYF. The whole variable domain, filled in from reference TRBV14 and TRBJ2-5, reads EAGVTQFPSHSVIEKGQTVTLRCDPISGHDNLYWYRRVMGKEIKFLLHFVKESKQDESGMPNNRFLAERTGGTYSTLKVQPAELEDSGVYFCASSRLQGGQETQYFGPGTRLLVL.